Listed below are T cell receptor beta chains from one sample, sequenced in a study of blood T cell repertoires in COVID-19. Assay used: immunoSEQ multiplex PCR; TCRdb lists only in-frame clones, some missing. The top ten clones hold approximately 5.6% of a sample with some 240,000 clones, 80% to 85% of them seen once. The specimen was peripheral blood. These receptors originate from a woman in her seventies with COVID-19, enrolled during active disease. The CDR3 runs from the conserved cysteine through the conserved F or W. D genes are given only for firm matches. Size tells how often a clone was seen (once, few, many) or the class of an expanded clone, and some rows leave it out.

size	V	D	J	CDR3	DNA
few	TRBV2	TRBD1	TRBJ1-5	CASSEATGGEANQPQHF	TGTGCCAGCAGTGAAGCCACAGGGGGCGAAGCCAATCAGCCCCAGCATTTT
-	TRBV5-5	-	TRBJ1-3	CASSLAGATIYF	TGTGCCAGCAGCTTGGCTGGGGCGACCATATATTTT
-	TRBV27	TRBD2	TRBJ2-7	CASSPAPYPSGILYEQYF	TGTGCCAGCAGTCCAGCTCCCTACCCTAGCGGGATTTTGTACGAGCAGTACTTC
-	TRBV20-1	-	TRBJ2-3	CSARGNTQYF	TGCAGTGCCCGGGGGAATACGCAGTATTTT
-	TRBV4-3	-	TRBJ2-1	CASSQDQGLSSYNEQFF	TGCGCCAGCAGCCAAGATCAGGGTCTAAGCTCCTACAATGAGCAGTTCTTC
-	TRBV27	TRBD2	TRBJ2-1	CASSPGTSNLGREPRGEQFF	TGTGCCAGCAGCCCCGGGACTAGCAATCTCGGAAGGGAACCGAGGGGTGAGCAGTTCTTC
once	TRBV24-1	-	TRBJ2-1	CATSEPTGLAFNEQFF	TGTGCCACCAGTGAACCGACAGGCTTAGCATTCAATGAGCAGTTCTTC
-	TRBV6-2/TRBV6-3	-	TRBJ2-7	CASSPSGGAREQYF	TGTGCCAGCAGCCCCTCTGGGGGGGCGCGGGAGCAGTACTTC
-	TRBV19	-	TRBJ2-1	CASSHSSALYNEQFF	TGTGCCAGTAGTCACAGCTCCGCGCTTTACAATGAGCAGTTCTTC
-	TRBV5-1	-	TRBJ2-3	CASSLETPGDTQYF	TGCGCCAGCAGCTTGGAAACTCCGGGGGATACGCAGTATTTT
few	TRBV5-1	-	TRBJ1-6	CASSGGDRDNSPLHF	TGCGCCAGCAGCGGGGGGGACCGAGATAATTCACCCCTCCACTTT
-	TRBV12-5	-	TRBJ1-1	CASGLEPGNTEAFF	TGTGCTAGTGGTTTGGAGCCGGGGAACACTGAAGCTTTCTTT
once	TRBV19	-	TRBJ2-5	CASSVRSRGETQYF	TGTGCCAGTAGTGTCCGGAGCCGGGGGGAGACCCAGTACTTC
-	TRBV6-1	-	TRBJ1-2	CASSEAGDSYGYTF	TGTGCCAGCAGTGAAGCAGGCGACAGCTATGGCTACACCTTC
few	TRBV12-3/TRBV12-4	-	TRBJ1-2	CASTLGGFNGYTF	TGTGCCAGCACTTTAGGAGGGTTCAATGGCTACACCTTC
-	TRBV5-1	-	TRBJ1-1	CASSYEPRWEQVGAFF	TGCGCCAGCAGCTATGAGCCGCGATGGGAACAGGTCGGAGCTTTCTTT
-	TRBV28	-	TRBJ1-4	CASSLYQNEKLFF	TGTGCCAGCAGTTTATATCAGAATGAAAAACTGTTTTTT
-	TRBV30	TRBD2	TRBJ2-5	CAWSEWGAGGQETQYF	TGTGCCTGGAGTGAGTGGGGGGCGGGAGGCCAAGAGACCCAGTACTTC
-	TRBV28	TRBD1	TRBJ1-1	CASRAQGANTEAFF	TGTGCCAGCAGAGCACAGGGGGCGAACACTGAAGCTTTCTTT
-	TRBV5-4	TRBD1	TRBJ2-7	CASSFGTGVGGEQYF	TGTGCCAGCAGCTTCGGGACAGGGGTAGGCGGCGAGCAGTACTTC